The clone carrying this T cell receptor beta chain was picked up a small number of times. Antigen specificity is unknown. This sample is part of a study of response to subunit inactivated influenza vaccine. Findings and limits, study-wide: The authors suggested that every seasonal influenza vaccination recruits few new T cells.

In TCRdb, the RT-PCR reads were re-called with MiXCR into one record per CDR3 protein. Among under 200,000 distinct CDR3 sequences listed, about 12% were seen once. V lost 2 bases to trimming and J lost 1 base, with 8 bases between them. CDR3 length: 14 amino acids. CDR1 is MGHDK and CDR2 is SYGVNS in the germline V gene. In addition, the sample was reused for a study of T cells expressing NK-cell markers. That report adds: 5'RACE template switching with UMIs produced the TCR beta cDNA. From sorted CD3+CD56+NKG2C+, CD3+CD56+NKG2C- and CD3+CD56-NKG2C+ T cells came the TCR beta repertoires. These clonotypes additionally ranked first within the CD3+CD56-NKG2C+ fraction of several donors.

This TCR came from a man in his fifties who received an inactivated influenza vaccine. The sample consisted of CD8+ T cells sorted from PBMCs, taken approximately 13 days after vaccination. The V call is TRBV25-1, the J call TRBJ2-5; D gene ambiguous. The chain's CDR3 is CASSEPPGQETQYF. The CDR3 DNA reads as TGTGCCAGCAGTGAACCCCCGGGCCAAGAGACCCAGTACTTC.